This T cell receptor beta chain is drawn from a study of T cell responses to AZD1222 COVID-19 vaccine. The overall study: Second doses at about 4 or about 12 weeks were pooled.

Overall study results and limits: Following two doses of AZD1222, Spike-specific TCR breadth and depth rose.

TCRdb keeps only in-frame clones here, not all; method: immunoSEQ multiplex PCR. Of roughly 150,000 clones listed, approximately 88% are singletons. Germline CDR1 SGHNT, CDR2 YENEEA. CDR3 length: 14 residues. The V and J ends lost 3 bases and 6 bases respectively, with 15 bases between them. Worth noting for this clone: What it binds is not known.

Sequenced material: peripheral blood, taken on day 0 of AZD1222 vaccination. This receptor was obtained from an adult in good health. The chain joins TRBV11-3 to TRBJ2-7; D gene ambiguous. As DNA, the CDR3 is TGTGCCAGCAGCTTGGTTGGCCAGGCTGGCGAGCAGTACTTC. Its protein is CASSLVGQAGEQYF.